This entry is about one T cell receptor (beta chain). Only in-frame clones appear in the TCRdb table, and some are missing; sequencing was by immunoSEQ multiplex PCR. Of just over 14,000 clones listed, about 72% are singletons. This record belongs to a study of T cells after somatic rescue of genetic block. The CDR3 contains 16 residues. Germline V lookup: CDR1 SGDLS, CDR2 YYNGEE. V was trimmed by 0 bases and J by 4 bases, leaving 14 bases between them. This clonotype was obtained from a young man. Sequenced sample: peripheral blood mononuclear cells (PBMCs). The V call is TRBV9, the J call TRBJ1-3; possible D gene TRBD1, 6 bases. CDR3 bases: TGTGCCAGCAGCGTAGATCGGAACAGGGCGGGAAACACCATATATTTT. Protein product: CASSVDRNRAGNTIYF.